The 19 T cell receptor beta chains below were found in one sample sequenced in a study of blood T cell repertoires in COVID-19. Generated by immunoSEQ multiplex PCR, the TCRdb table keeps only in-frame clones and is missing some. In the table there are about 170,000 clones, 88% of which are singletons. The material sequenced was peripheral blood. These receptors were taken from a man aged 50 or older who had recovered from COVID-19.

The chain couples TRBV14 to TRBJ1-6, with D possibly being TRBD1 (6 bases). This CDR3 is 14 amino acids long. Trimming removed 3 bases at V and 10 bases at J, with 13 bases between. Germline CDR1 and CDR2: SGHDN and FVKESK. The CDR3 protein is CASSHEQGRSPLHF. The CDR3 DNA reads as TGTGCCAGCAGCCACGAACAGGGAAGATCACCCCTCCACTTT. Using reference TRBV14 and TRBJ1-6 for the parts outside the CDR3, the full variable domain is EAGVTQFPSHSVIEKGQTVTLRCDPISGHDNLYWYRRVMGKEIKFLLHFVKESKQDESGMPNNRFLAERTGGTYSTLKVQPAELEDSGVYFCASSHEQGRSPLHFGNGTRLTVT.

The count of this clone is one. This chain connects TRBV18 to TRBJ1-5, with D hard to call. The V gene lost 0 bases and the J gene lost 7 bases, with 13 bases spanning the gap. The CDR3 consists of 15 residues. In germline, CDR1 is KGHSH, CDR2 LQKENI. The DNA of the CDR3 is TGTGCCAGCTCACCACCTCTCGGGTCGGGACAGCCCCAGCATTTT. Protein: CASSPPLGSGQPQHF.

This clone was seen once. V and J are TRBV3-1 (or the pseudogene TRBV3-2) and TRBJ2-7; the match to TRBD1 covers 8 bases. Trimming took 2 bases from V and 5 from J; bases not matched to a gene: 8. This CDR3 spans 15 amino acids. Per the germline V gene, CDR1 is LGHDT and CDR2 is YNNKEL (reference sequence). The CDR3 region has the DNA TGTGCCAGCAGCCAAACGGGGACAGGCTGGAACGAGCAGTACTTC. It encodes CASSQTGTGWNEQYF.

The chain is built from TRBV7-6 and TRBJ1-3, with TRBD1 matching over 7 bases. J was trimmed by 2 bases and V by 4 bases; bases with no gene match: 5. This CDR3 is 15 amino acids long. CDR1 is SGHVS and CDR2 is FNYEAQ in the germline V gene. CDR3 in amino acids: CASSSSGGPGNTIYF. The CDR3 DNA is TGTGCCAGCAGCTCATCAGGGGGGCCTGGAAACACCATATATTTT.

The V call is TRBV20-1, the J call TRBJ2-7; no reliable D call. V was trimmed by 6 bases and J by 5 bases, leaving 11 bases between them. Germline V gene sequence: CDR1 DFQATT, CDR2 SNEGSKA (reference sequence). CDR3 size: 11 residues. The CDR3 loop reads CSALGTHEQYF. The CDR3 region has the DNA TGCAGTGCCCTAGGAACCCACGAGCAGTACTTC.

The J gene is TRBJ1-1, the V gene TRBV9; a possible D gene is TRBD1 (6 bases). V was shortened by 0 bases and J by 6 bases, with 12 bases between the two germline ends. Per the germline V gene, CDR1 is SGDLS and CDR2 is YYNGEE. The CDR3 runs to 14 residues. CDR3 amino acids: CASSVGGGAAEAFF. CDR3 coding DNA: TGTGCCAGCAGCGTAGGCGGGGGCGCGGCTGAAGCTTTCTTT.

This chain connects TRBV7-3 to TRBJ2-3; weak D call: TRBD1 (6 bases). The germline V gene encodes CDR1 SGHTA and CDR2 FQGTGA. The CDR3 is 15 residues long. V dropped 3 bases and J dropped 1 base, with 11 bases sitting between them. The CDR3 spells CASSLKGGGTDTQYF. CDR3 coding DNA: TGTGCCAGCAGCTTGAAAGGGGGTGGCACAGATACGCAGTATTTT.

The rearrangement links TRBV29-1 to TRBJ1-5; 7 nucleotides match TRBD1. V lost 7 bases and J lost 8; bases outside the gene matches: 5. CDR1 and CDR2 (germline): SQVTM, ANQGSEA. This CDR3 is built from 11 residues. CDR3 region: CSGGQTEPQHF. DNA for the CDR3: TGCAGCGGGGGACAGACGGAGCCCCAGCATTTT.

CDR3 region: CAISSSGANVLTF. CDR3 in DNA: TGTGCCATCAGCTCCTCTGGGGCCAACGTCCTGACTTTC. The chain recombines TRBV10-3 with TRBJ2-6; D not certain. Trimming left V 6 bases short and J 0 bases short, with 3 bases between. CDR1 and CDR2 (germline): ENHRY, SYGVKD. The CDR3 has 13 amino acids.

The chain uses TRBV12-3 or TRBV12-4 and TRBJ1-1, with D uncertain. The CDR3 covers 11 residues. V lost 8 bases to trimming and J lost 1 base, with 5 bases between them. The CDR3 DNA reads as TGTGCCAGCCGGAGGAACACTGAAGCTTTCTTT. As protein: CASRRNTEAFF.

This clone was observed a single time. The rearrangement links TRBV21-1 to TRBJ1-1; the table's D call TRBD1 went unverified against the DNA. TRBV21-1 is given as a pseudogene. The CDR3 is made up of 15 amino acids. CDR3 sequence reads: CASSKGHRGSTEAFF. In DNA form, the CDR3 reads TGTGCCAGCAGCAAAGGTCACAGGGGGAGTACTGAAGCTTTCTTT.

This clone was recorded once. The rearrangement joins TRBV5-1 to TRBJ2-1; 14 bases are a match to TRBD2. The length of the CDR3 is 18 residues. J lost 2 bases, V lost 0 bases, and 4 bases had no gene match. CDR1 SGHRS and CDR2 YFSETQ come from the germline V gene. This chain's CDR3 is CASSLGLAGGNPYNEQFF. CDR3 in DNA: TGCGCCAGCAGCTTGGGACTAGCGGGAGGGAACCCCTACAATGAGCAGTTCTTC.

The rearrangement links TRBV6-5 to TRBJ1-4; D unclear. Germline lookup yields CDR1 MNHEY and CDR2 SVGAGI. The CDR3 spans 15 residues. Deletions cut 0 bases from V and 4 bases from J, with 9 bases between. CDR3 nucleotide sequence: TGTGCCAGCAGTTACTCCGAGGCCTATAATGAAAAACTGTTTTTT. This gives the protein CASSYSEAYNEKLFF.

V gene TRBV5-1 combines with J gene TRBJ1-4; D is unresolved. This CDR3 is built from 15 residues. Germline V gene data show CDR1 as SGHRS and CDR2 as YFSETQ. Trimming stripped 0 bases from V and 3 bases from J, with 9 bases between. In DNA, the CDR3 is TGCGCCAGCAGCTTGGAGTCGTTAGCTAATGAAAAACTGTTTTTT. It specifies CASSLESLANEKLFF.

This chain's CDR3 is CASSYSSSYEQYF. The CDR3 bases are TGTGCCAGCAGTTACTCTTCTTCCTACGAGCAGTACTTC. The chain couples TRBV6-5 to TRBJ2-7; the D is unclear. This CDR3 has 13 amino acids. CDR1 is MNHEY, CDR2 SVGAGI, per germline. The V gene lost 0 bases and the J gene lost 1 base, with 4 bases spanning the gap.

This clone showed up just once. V is TRBV28 and J is TRBJ2-2, with 7 bases matching TRBD2. CDR1 is MDHEN, CDR2 SYDVKM, per germline. Unmatched junction bases numbered 4, after V lost 8 bases and J lost 7 bases. CDR3 length equals 12 residues. Here the CDR3 DNA reads TGTGCCAGCGCCAGCGGGAACGGGGAGCTGTTTTTT. Its translation is CASASGNGELFF.

The chain has TRBV7-9 and TRBJ2-1; 8 nucleotides agree with TRBD2. Losses at the gene ends were 4 bases for V and 9 bases for J; bases not matched to a gene: 8. Germline-derived CDR1 and CDR2 are SEHNR and FQNEAQ (reference sequence). The CDR3 is 14 residues long. The CDR3 loop is CASSWERERTEQFF. Here the CDR3 DNA reads TGTGCCAGCAGCTGGGAGCGGGAGAGGACTGAGCAGTTCTTC.

This rearrangement joins TRBV3-1 (or the pseudogene TRBV3-2) to TRBJ2-2, with 11 bases lining up with TRBD2. The CDR3 consists of 16 residues. V lost 2 bases and J lost 1; bases outside the gene matches: 0. Per the germline V gene, CDR1 is LGHDT and CDR2 is YNNKEL (reference sequence). This chain's CDR3 is CASSQTSGRNTGELFF. In nucleotides, the CDR3 is TGTGCCAGCAGCCAAACTAGCGGGAGGAACACCGGGGAGCTGTTTTTT.

The rearrangement uses TRBV4-1 and TRBJ2-7; D remains ambiguous. V was trimmed by 1 base and J by 2 bases, leaving 9 bases between them. Looked up from germline, CDR1 is MGHRA and CDR2 is YSYEKL. CDR3 size: 14 residues. The CDR3 protein is CASSQVPEAYEQYF. DNA of the CDR3: TGCGCCAGCAGCCAAGTGCCCGAGGCCTACGAGCAGTACTTC.